The clone carrying this TCR beta chain was seen only a few times. Looked up from germline, CDR1 is GTSNPN and CDR2 is SVGIG (reference sequence). CDR3 length: 13 residues. Trimming took 1 base from V and 10 from J; bases not matched to a gene: 9. TCRdb ran MiXCR on the RACE reads and lists one entry per CDR3 protein. The sample contains some 52,000 distinct CDR3 sequences, approximately 10% of which appear only once. This record comes from a study of human T cells and chemical hapten exposure. Time point of the sample: patch test 1, 2 weeks after DPC sensitization. Treatment defined: therapeutic diphenylcyclopropenone sensitization with weekly scalp DPC. Whole blood that had not been fractionated was the source of extracted total RNA.

Sequenced material: whole blood, taken in connection with sensitization to the hapten diphenylcyclopropenone (DPC). V usage is TRBV30 and J usage is TRBJ2-5; the match to TRBD2 covers 7 bases. The clonotype comes from a woman aged 35 to 49 with alopecia areata. Some clones in this sample may be carry-over from other donors' samples. DNA of the CDR3: TGTGCCTGGAGTGGGTCTCCCGCGGGGGACCAGTACTTC. Protein sequence: CAWSGSPAGDQYF.